The rows below give T cell receptor beta chains drawn from one sample of a study of blood T cell repertoires in COVID-19. Sequencing used immunoSEQ multiplex PCR; TCRdb keeps in-frame clones, though not all of them. The sample shows 200,000 to 250,000 clones, around three quarters of them seen only once. Input material: peripheral blood. The receptors were gathered from a woman in her seventies with acute or convalescent COVID-19. Each CDR3 is given with its conserved first and last residue. D genes are given only for firm matches. Clone size is shown for a subset of rows, as once, few, many or a class of expanded clone.

>TRBV28|TRBJ1-2|15|TRBD1|-
CASSLGGTGLEGYTF
TGTGCCAGCAGTTTAGGTGGGACAGGGTTAGAAGGCTACACCTTC
>TRBV6-5|TRBJ1-1|15|-|-
CASVGPSTWDTEAFF
TGTGCCAGCGTAGGCCCTTCGACTTGGGACACTGAAGCTTTCTTT
>TRBV9|TRBJ1-3|18|-|-
CASSVASGWGDSGNTIYF
TGTGCCAGCAGCGTAGCATCAGGTTGGGGAGACTCTGGAAACACCATATATTTT
>TRBV10-1|TRBJ1-1|13|TRBD1|-
CASSGTGKPEAFF
TGCGCCAGCAGTGGGACAGGGAAGCCTGAAGCTTTCTTT
>TRBV10-1|TRBJ2-5|14|TRBD1|-
CASSKGQGTETQYF
TGCGCCAGCAGTAAGGGACAGGGAACGGAGACCCAGTACTTC
>TRBV24-1|TRBJ2-5|16|TRBD2|-
CATSDLTSGGAGAQYF
TGTGCCACCAGTGATCTGACTAGCGGGGGGGCGGGAGCCCAGTACTTC
>TRBV18|TRBJ2-3|15|-|once
CASSPPASGTDTQYF
TGTGCCAGCTCACCACCGGCTAGCGGCACAGATACGCAGTATTTT
>TRBV9|TRBJ2-2|20|TRBD2|-
CASSVPLLAGRVSNTGELFF
TGTGCCAGCAGCGTACCTTTGCTAGCGGGCCGGGTGTCGAACACCGGGGAGCTGTTTTTT
>TRBV7-2|TRBJ2-3|16|TRBD2|-
CASSLRLAGSLDTQYF
TGTGCCAGCAGCCTAAGACTAGCGGGGTCCCTAGATACGCAGTATTTT
>TRBV6-4|TRBJ1-1|11|-|few
CVTRGWTEAFF
TGTGTTACGAGGGGGTGGACTGAAGCTTTCTTT
>TRBV2|TRBJ1-2|16|-|-
CASPKHPTGVGYGYTF
TGTGCCAGCCCTAAACATCCGACCGGGGTAGGCTATGGCTACACCTTC
>TRBV19|TRBJ1-3|14|-|-
CASRVTLSGNTIYF
TGTGCCAGTAGGGTCACTCTCTCTGGAAACACCATATATTTT
>TRBV9|TRBJ2-7|15|TRBD1|-
CASSVRTGSAYEQYF
TGTGCCAGCAGCGTTAGGACAGGGTCCGCCTACGAGCAGTACTTC
>TRBV7-9|TRBJ2-5|12|TRBD2|-
CASSLAAGAQYF
TGTGCCAGCAGCTTAGCAGCGGGGGCCCAGTACTTC
>TRBV5-1|TRBJ2-7|12|-|-
CASSSGVYEQYF
TGCGCCAGCAGCTCAGGGGTCTACGAGCAGTACTTC
>TRBV5-8|TRBJ1-5|16|TRBD1|-
CASSFFTGQGEQPQHF
TGTGCCAGCAGCTTTTTTACGGGACAGGGGGAACAGCCCCAGCATTTT
>TRBV18|TRBJ2-6|16|TRBD1|-
CASSLGGGSGANVLTF
TGTGCCAGCTCACTAGGGGGCGGCTCTGGGGCCAACGTCCTGACTTTC
>TRBV7-6|TRBJ2-5|13|-|-
CASSAGRQATQYF
TGTGCCAGCAGCGCAGGGAGGCAGGCGACCCAGTACTTC
>TRBV4-1|TRBJ1-1|16|-|-
CASSQESVTGNTEAFF
TGCGCCAGCAGCCAAGAGTCAGTTACAGGGAACACTGAAGCTTTCTTT
>TRBV3-1/TRBV3-2|TRBJ2-3|15|-|few
CASSPLGGVADTQYF
TGTGCCAGCAGCCCCCTCGGCGGGGTAGCAGATACGCAGTATTTT
>TRBV7-9|TRBJ2-7|13|-|-
CASSSTGSGEQYF
TGTGCCAGCAGCTCTACAGGGTCCGGCGAGCAGTACTTC
>TRBV5-7|TRBJ1-2|14|-|few
CASSLSDSWPGYTF
TGTGCCAGCAGCTTATCCGACAGCTGGCCTGGCTACACCTTC
>TRBV24-1|TRBJ2-1|15|TRBD1|-
CATNNPGQGDNEQFF
TGTGCCACCAATAACCCGGGACAGGGGGACAATGAGCAGTTCTTC
>TRBV7-2|TRBJ2-2|15|-|-
CASSPRQALAGELFF
TGTGCCAGCAGCCCAAGACAGGCCCTCGCCGGGGAGCTGTTTTTT
>TRBV10-3|TRBJ1-1|12|-|-
CAISDGFTEAFF
TGTGCCATCAGTGATGGCTTCACTGAAGCTTTCTTT
>TRBV5-4|TRBJ2-5|15|TRBD2|-
CASSFKRGGQETQYF
TGTGCCAGCAGCTTTAAGCGGGGGGGCCAGGAGACCCAGTACTTC
>TRBV6-5|TRBJ2-7|15|TRBD1|-
CASSLYRQGADEQYF
TGTGCCAGCAGTTTATACCGACAGGGGGCCGACGAGCAGTACTTC
>TRBV7-8|TRBJ2-3|16|TRBD2|-
CASSSDRTSGKDTQYF
TGTGCCAGCAGCTCGGATCGGACTAGCGGGAAAGATACGCAGTATTTT
>TRBV7-9|TRBJ1-5|16|-|few
CASSFSVRGDRQPQHF
TGTGCCAGCAGTTTTTCCGTCCGGGGAGACAGGCAGCCCCAGCATTTT
>TRBV19|TRBJ2-5|15|TRBD1|-
CASRAGTGAEGTQYF
TGTGCCAGTAGAGCCGGGACAGGGGCCGAGGGGACCCAGTACTTC
>TRBV19|TRBJ1-1|13|-|few
CASSTTANTEAFF
TGTGCCAGTAGTACAACAGCGAACACTGAAGCTTTCTTT
>TRBV14|TRBJ2-3|13|-|many
CASSQKYTDTQYF
TGTGCCAGCAGCCAAAAATACACAGATACGCAGTATTTT
>TRBV19|TRBJ1-5|13|-|-
CASSEHSNQPQHF
TGTGCCAGTAGTGAGCATAGCAATCAGCCCCAGCATTTT
>TRBV20-1|TRBJ2-7|9|-|-
CLVELEQYF
TGCCTTGTAGAACTAGAGCAGTACTTC
>TRBV2|TRBJ2-1|15|TRBD2|-
CASRAGLAGGHEQFF
TGTGCCAGCAGGGCCGGACTAGCGGGGGGACATGAGCAGTTCTTC
>TRBV3-1/TRBV3-2|TRBJ2-7|15|-|few
CASSPVGAGQDEQYF
TGTGCCAGCAGCCCGGTAGGTGCGGGGCAAGACGAGCAGTACTTC
>TRBV5-8|TRBJ1-1|17|-|-
CASSLAYRARANTEAFF
TGTGCCAGCAGCTTGGCATACAGAGCCAGGGCCAACACTGAAGCTTTCTTT
>TRBV4-3|TRBJ2-5|15|-|-
CASSQEGQGQETQYF
TGCGCCAGCAGCCAAGAAGGGCAGGGGCAAGAGACCCAGTACTTC
>TRBV4-3|TRBJ2-2|15|TRBD1|-
CASKGQGMTTGELFF
TGCGCCAGCAAGGGACAGGGTATGACCACCGGGGAGCTGTTTTTT
>TRBV2|TRBJ2-7|16|TRBD2|-
CASSALGLAGAYEQYF
TGTGCCAGCAGTGCCCTCGGACTAGCGGGGGCCTACGAGCAGTACTTC
>TRBV3-1/TRBV3-2|TRBJ2-3|12|TRBD2|few
CASSYDSGAQYF
TGTGCCAGCAGCTATGATAGCGGGGCGCAGTATTTT
>TRBV4-3|TRBJ2-4|14|-|-
CASSQGPAENIQYF
TGCGCCAGCAGCCAAGGCCCGGCGGAAAACATTCAGTACTTC
>TRBV3-1/TRBV3-2|TRBJ2-5|15|TRBD2|-
CASSVGLEVSETQYF
TGTGCCAGCAGCGTGGGACTAGAGGTCTCAGAGACCCAGTACTTC
>TRBV30|TRBJ2-7|12|TRBD1|-
CAWSATGVEQYF
TGTGCCTGGAGCGCTACAGGGGTCGAGCAGTACTTC
>TRBV7-2|TRBJ2-3|13|-|-
CASSPGLADTQYF
TGTGCCAGCAGCCCCGGACTGGCAGATACGCAGTATTTT
>TRBV11-2|TRBJ2-7|17|-|-
CASSLQPGGHHSYEQYF
TGTGCCAGCAGCTTACAACCGGGGGGACATCACTCCTACGAGCAGTACTTC
>TRBV30|TRBJ1-2|12|-|-
CAWSVAEGGYTF
TGTGCCTGGAGTGTAGCGGAGGGGGGCTACACCTTC
>TRBV10-3|TRBJ2-1|12|-|-
CAISGSANEQFF
TGTGCCATCAGTGGGAGCGCCAATGAGCAGTTCTTC
>TRBV19|TRBJ1-2|17|TRBD1|-
CASSARVGQGRSYGYTF
TGTGCCAGTAGTGCTCGTGTCGGACAGGGGAGGTCCTATGGCTACACCTTC